The rows below give T cell receptor beta chains drawn from one sample of a study of identical twins. TCRdb processed the 5' RACE reads anew with MiXCR; each CDR3 protein has one entry. The sample holds about 530,000 distinct CDR3 sequences, more than 20% seen once. The sample also formed part of further work on yellow fever vaccine responses in identical twins.

The sequenced sample was CD4+ T cells sorted from blood. Receptors originate from a woman younger than 30 in good health. CDR3s include the opening cysteine and the closing phenylalanine or tryptophan.

CDR3 protein	V gene
CASSLTGTGDNEQFF	TRBV7-3
CASSPRNLLNTEAFF	TRBV18
CASSQDAAVGSNEQFF	TRBV4-1
CASGGRGRTPNTGELFF	TRBV5-1
CASRSRGQNTEAFF	TRBV7-2
CASSIGGQGSYEQYF	TRBV19
CASSSFTGERETQYF	TRBV5-5
CASSFVLAADYNEQFF	TRBV28
CASSSGSFNGNEQFF	TRBV7-9
CASSERLAGVREQYF	TRBV6-1
CASTQTGATADTQYF	TRBV27
CASSLLGYTDTQYF	TRBV7-9
CATSNRVGGETQYF	TRBV15
CASSPSTDYGYTF	TRBV10-2
CASSQGLGTYNEQFF	TRBV3-1
CASSGLAGAYTDTQYF	TRBV12-3/TRBV12-4
CSVPGGRAGANTGELFF	TRBV29-1
CASSQQGNTEAFF	TRBV14
CASSHVQDKETQYF	TRBV4-1
CASSYSGRGVTEAFF	TRBV6-5
CAISDGLPADTQYF	TRBV10-3
CASSPPVGVRAEAFF	TRBV18
CASSPGQGSYEQFF	TRBV7-9
CASSLTSGGVNEQLF	TRBV7-8
CASSIGTGTYNEQFF	TRBV11-3
CASSGRDRGYNEQFF	TRBV7-9
CASSPPQGPPGTGELFF	TRBV18
CASSQLAGGGSGANVLTF	TRBV28
CASSRVTKETQYF	TRBV28
CASSPDWRTFYNEQFF	TRBV12-3/TRBV12-4
CASSQDSVQGMNSPLHF	TRBV3-1
CASSLPRGWEAGELFF	TRBV12-3/TRBV12-4